A single sample gave rise to the 19 T cell receptor beta chains below, sequenced in a study of T cells in Graves' hyperthyroidism and ophthalmopathy. Regions amplified from RNA transcripts were the TCR beta CDR3 regions. The HTBI primer set was used in a first-round RT-PCR of the TCR CDR3. One entry per CDR3 protein, called by TCRdb with MiXCR from the multiplex PCR reads. Of approximately 700,000 distinct CDR3 sequences listed, approximately 42% are singletons. Specimen: peripheral blood or thyroid tissue (not recorded which). These receptors all stem from an adult man with Graves' disease, either hyperthyroidism or ophthalmopathy (not recorded which).

The rearrangement joins TRBV15 to TRBJ1-2; maybe TRBD1 (6 bases). Germline assignment: CDR1 LNHNV and CDR2 YYDKDF (reference sequence). CDR3 size: 13 residues. The germline V and J ends were trimmed by 3 bases and 12 bases, with 17 bases remaining between them. The CDR3 bases are TGTGCCACCAGCAGGGACAGATTGTCTGGAAACACCTTC. Its translation: CATSRDRLSGNTF.

The gene calls are TRBV7-9 and TRBJ1-2; no clear D gene. The germline V and J ends were trimmed by 3 bases and 8 bases, with 10 bases remaining between them. The germline CDR1 and CDR2 sequences are SEHNR and FQNEAQ (reference sequence). This CDR3 spans 12 amino acids. CDR3 region: CASSFPGNGYTF. The DNA of the CDR3 is TGTGCCAGCAGCTTCCCCGGGAACGGCTACACCTTC.

This clonotype occurred a few times. The rearrangement joins TRBV20-1 to TRBJ1-2, with 9 bases lining up with TRBD1. This CDR3 comprises 15 residues. The ends lost 6 bases at V and 7 bases at J; junction bases unmatched: 15. The germline CDR1 and CDR2 sequences are DFQATT and SNEGSKA (reference sequence). The CDR3 DNA is TGCAGTGCCCCACACCGGGACAGGGAGGTGCGTGGCTACACCTTC. It yields the protein CSAPHRDREVRGYTF.

This clonotype has just a few counts. This rearrangement joins TRBV5-1 to TRBJ1-2; perhaps TRBD1 as D (5 bases). The ends were cut back, 2 bases at V and 6 bases at J, with 11 bases in the middle. CDR1 and CDR2 (germline): SGHRS, YFSETQ. This CDR3 is 13 amino acids long. The CDR3, as DNA: TGCGCCAGCAGCTTACAGGACGGGGATGGCTACACCTTC. Its protein is CASSLQDGDGYTF.

This clonotype was found many times. J is TRBJ1-1 and V is TRBV5-1; no clear D. The CDR3 covers 13 residues. The germline V gene has CDR1 SGHRS and CDR2 YFSETQ. With 0 bases removed from V and 7 bases from J, the gap between germline ends came to 10 bases. The CDR3 nucleotides are TGCGCCAGCAGCTTGGCCGGGATAAGTGAAGCTTTCTTT. Protein sequence: CASSLAGISEAFF.

The chain links TRBV9 to TRBJ2-7; unclear D gene. Trimming left V 4 bases short and J 3 bases short, with 17 bases between. The germline V gene has CDR1 SGDLS and CDR2 YYNGEE. CDR3 size: 15 residues. The CDR3 coding sequence is TGTGCCAGCAGCCAAGTCCCAGCTAAGGTCTACGAGCAGTACTTC. Translation: CASSQVPAKVYEQYF.

This clonotype was found once. The chain joins TRBV20-1 to TRBJ2-7, with D perhaps being TRBD1 or TRBD2 (6 bases each). Germline V gene data show CDR1 as DFQATT and CDR2 as SNEGSKA (reference sequence). The CDR3 totals 13 residues. The germline V and J ends were trimmed by 6 bases and 4 bases, with 16 bases remaining between them. CDR3 DNA: TGCAGTGCGTCAACAGGGAGGCCGTACGAGCAGTACTTC. Translated, it gives CSASTGRPYEQYF.

This clonotype was counted at least ten times. Compared with germline, one end of the junction differs, possibly owing to a read error. The genes are TRBV2 and TRBJ1-1; D might be TRBD1 (5 bases). Germline-derived CDR1 and CDR2 are SNHLY and FYNNEI. The CDR3 extends over 13 amino acids. CDR3 bases: TGTGCCAGCAGGGAAGGGGAGAACACTGAAGCTTTCTTT. As protein: CASREGENTEAFF.

V gene TRBV19 combines with J gene TRBJ1-5, with a tentative D call TRBD1 (6 bases). The germline gives CDR1 LNHDA, CDR2 SQIVND (reference sequence). Trimming took 4 bases from V and 6 from J, leaving 19 bases between them. The CDR3 extends over 16 amino acids. The CDR3 loop is CASSTASWGASQPQHF. In DNA form, the CDR3 reads TGTGCCAGTAGTACCGCGAGCTGGGGGGCTAGTCAGCCCCAGCATTTT.

This clonotype has a handful of counts. J is TRBJ2-7 and V is TRBV7-9; D may be TRBD1 (6 bases). CDR1 and CDR2 (germline): SEHNR, FQNEAQ (reference sequence). The ends were cut back, 3 bases at V and 1 base at J, with 13 bases in the middle. The CDR3 loop spans 15 amino acids. In DNA, the CDR3 is TGTGCCAGCAGCTTGGACAGCTCAAGTTCCTACGAGCAGTACTTC. Protein sequence: CASSLDSSSSYEQYF.

As to this clonotype: The junction and the germline gene differ at one end; a read error may be behind it. This chain links TRBV7-9 with TRBJ2-7; 8 bases are a match to TRBD2. Germline CDR1 and CDR2: SEHNR and FQNEAQ (reference sequence). This CDR3 contains 15 residues. The CDR3 DNA sequence: TGCGCCAGCAGCCAAGCTGGGACTAGCTCCTACGAGCAGTACTTC. This encodes CASSQAGTSSYEQYF.

The genes are TRBV10-3 and TRBJ1-6; perhaps TRBD1 as D (5 bases). The CDR3 spans 13 residues. Deletions cut 4 bases from V and 6 bases from J, with 7 bases between. CDR1 ENHRY and CDR2 SYGVKD come from the germline V gene. CDR3 nucleotide sequence: TGTGCCATCAGTGGGGGCGCTAATTCACCCCTCCACTTT. Its protein product is CAISGGANSPLHF.

This clonotype was observed at least ten times. The chain carries TRBV12-3 or TRBV12-4 and TRBJ1-1; 7 bases agree with TRBD1. This CDR3 is built from 14 residues. V lost 6 bases, J lost 1 base, and 5 bases stayed unmatched. The CDR3 reads CASSLQGTNTEAFF. CDR3 DNA sequence: TGTGCCAGCAGCCTACAGGGGACGAACACTGAAGCTTTCTTT.

Concerning this clonotype itself: The CDR3 carries no conserved terminal phenylalanine or tryptophan, so it likely arises from a read error. It is unclear where the CDR3 begins or ends on the DNA, so no DNA is shown, and the CDR3 is as TCRdb lists it. The gene calls are TRBV2 and TRBJ1-5; the D call TRBD1 from the table was never checked on the DNA. The CDR3 spans 10 amino acids, including both terminal residues. The V gene's germline CDR1 is SNHLY and CDR2 FYNNEI. The chain's CDR3 is CASSESTSPA.

V is TRBV20-1 and J is TRBJ1-6; D perhaps matches TRBD1 (5 bases). Per the germline V gene, CDR1 is DFQATT and CDR2 is SNEGSKA (reference sequence). Trimming removed 0 bases from V and 10 bases from J, with 10 bases in between. CDR3 length equals 13 residues. This CDR3 is CSARDLQGSPLHF. DNA for the CDR3: TGCAGTGCTAGAGATCTGCAGGGCTCACCCCTCCACTTT.

This clonotype was counted only a few times. The chain combines TRBV19 with TRBJ1-1; TRBD1 is a possible D gene (6 bases). Germline lookup yields CDR1 LNHDA and CDR2 SQIVND (reference sequence). Trimming shortened V by 4 bases and J by 1 base, and 16 bases separated the two germline ends. CDR3 length: 16 residues. CDR3 nucleotides: TGTGCCAGTAGTACCAACAGGGAGAGGAGGAACACTGAAGCTTTCTTT. This encodes CASSTNRERRNTEAFF.

CDR3 sequence: CASSLKNKGRGTEAFF. As DNA, the CDR3 is TGTGCCAGCAGCCTTAAGAATAAGGGGCGGGGAACTGAAGCTTTCTTT. This chain connects TRBV7-2 to TRBJ1-1; TRBD1 might be the D (5 bases). Germline V gene sequence: CDR1 SGHTA, CDR2 FQGNSA. This CDR3 has 16 residues. V was trimmed by 5 bases and J by 5 bases, leaving 21 bases between them.

Ten or more counts support this clonotype. The chain employs TRBV29-1 and TRBJ1-2; D is uncertain. Germline CDR1 SQVTM, CDR2 ANQGSEA. With 7 bases removed from V and 2 bases from J, the gap between germline ends came to 14 bases. The CDR3 has 13 residues. The CDR3: CSAEDGGNYGYTF. The CDR3 nucleotides read TGCAGCGCCGAAGATGGAGGGAACTATGGCTACACCTTC.

The chain has TRBV6-5 and TRBJ2-5, with 9 bases identical to TRBD1. The germline CDR1 and CDR2 sequences are MNHEY and SVGAGI. With V trimmed by 6 bases and J by 7 bases, 12 bases remained unmatched. This CDR3 spans 15 amino acids. CDR3: CASRGGQGRRGTQYF. The CDR3 nucleotides are TGTGCCAGCAGAGGTGGACAGGGGCGCCGAGGGACCCAGTACTTC.